This entry describes one TCR beta chain. The sample holds a few counts of this clonotype. What this receptor recognizes is not known. No base-level quality is on record; no much larger clone is a single base apart. Via the germline V gene, CDR1 is SQVTM and CDR2 ANQGSEA. From cysteine to phenylalanine, the CDR3 is 12 amino acids long. The entry retains the CDR3 DNA only, 36 bases that are in frame from base 1. V is reduced by 6 bases and J by 6 bases, leaving a spacing of 12 bases between them. The approximately 39 donors, aged 6 to 90 years, were systemically healthy Caucasian individuals from Russia. Around 10 milliliters of peripheral blood were drawn from each donor into EDTA-treated Vacutainer tubes. Ficoll-Paque density-gradient centrifugation was used to isolate PBMCs, with at least 7 million per sample. Total RNA, at least 5 micrograms per sample, was extracted from PBMCs with Trizol reagent. Naive CD45RAhigh/CD27high T cell percentages were measured by flow cytometry on a PBMC aliquot from every donor.

This record comes from a study of blood T cells in healthy people across ages (dated by TCRdb to 2013 to 2016). Concerning the study at large: Template switching captured roughly one uniquely barcoded TCR beta cDNA molecule per two T cells in model experiments. Age-related changes in TCR beta repertoire diversity were measured in the study by deep sequencing normalized with unique cDNA molecular identifiers. Four age groups were formed from the donors: young (average approximately 15 years), middle-aged (approximately 39), aged (62) and long-lived (around 82). To avoid experimental bias, donors of different ages were randomly spread across the sequencing lanes. The study analyzed two additional independent replicas of 1 million unique cDNA reads from the same blood draw for two donors, one aged 18 to 29 and one aged 80 or older.

The protocol used for the library was 5' RACE. Sequencing took place on an Illumina HiSeq 2500. A second PCR of about 7 to 12 cycles was run with a J-beta primer mix and a sample-barcoded 5' primer. Each TCR beta cDNA molecule received a unique molecular identifier from a template-switch 5' adaptor carrying 12 random nucleotides. Each sample yielded at least 3 million CDR3-containing paired-end reads. The Mint cDNA synthesis kit, primed by a TRBC-specific oligonucleotide, was used to synthesize first-strand cDNA from all RNA. After uracil-DNA glycosylase treatment, a first 18-cycle PCR used universal primers M1SS and BC2_uni_R on all cDNA. In the paper's pipeline: For normalization, 1 million high-quality reads, each with a distinct molecular identifier, were randomly selected from each sample. Instead of being binned into consensus sequences, reads with shared molecular identifiers were discarded. CDR3 identification, clonotype clustering and error correction used MiTCR with a Q25 quality threshold and the strictest error-elimination algorithm. A nonparametric unseen species model using Euler transformation provided a lower-bound estimate of total TCR beta diversity. The public sequencing data were trimmed at Q25 with fastp and processed into clonotypes with MiXCR by TCRdb, which kept only in-frame beta chains. All rows with the same CDR3 protein become a single entry with the most common DNA and genes. The V and J calls shown here were made by TCRdb, not taken from the authors' results. The sample table lists about 780,000 distinct CDR3 sequences, 55% to 65% of them with a count of one. The ten largest clones take up roughly 26% of the sample.

The research as a whole found: Because donor CMV infection status was unknown, age-related changes in expanded clonotypes were potentially confounded. A strong correlation was found between observed TCR beta diversity and the percentage of naive T cells measured by flow cytometry. Estimates of total diversity based on one million sequenced T cells were considered lower bounds and underestimates. Compared with the aged group, more naive CD4+ T cells, fewer expanded clones and increased TCR diversity were shown by the long-lived group, suggesting age selection. Bulk unsorted PBMC profiling prevented conclusive comparison of naive and antigen-experienced compartments. As age increased, observed TCR beta diversity per million T cells dropped in a roughly linear way, and a significant reduction was already evident by age 40.

The V and J genes are TRBV29-1 and TRBJ2-1; the D gene is possibly TRBD2, with 5 bases matching. The sequencing input was blood. The receptor's source is a man under 40 in good health. The nucleotides are TGCAGCGTCAGCGGCACCCTCAATGAGCAGTTCTTC. Translated, it gives CSVSGTLNEQFF.